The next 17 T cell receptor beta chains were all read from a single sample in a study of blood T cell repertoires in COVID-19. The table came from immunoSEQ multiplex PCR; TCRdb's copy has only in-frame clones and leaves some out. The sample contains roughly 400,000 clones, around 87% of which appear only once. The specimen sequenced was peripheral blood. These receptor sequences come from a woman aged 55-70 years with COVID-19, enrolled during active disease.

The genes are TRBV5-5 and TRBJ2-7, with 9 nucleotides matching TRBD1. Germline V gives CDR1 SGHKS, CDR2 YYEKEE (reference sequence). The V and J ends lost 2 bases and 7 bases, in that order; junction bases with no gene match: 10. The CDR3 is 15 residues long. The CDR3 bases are TGTGCCAGCAGCTTCCGGTGGGGACAGGGTAGTGAGCAGTACTTC. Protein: CASSFRWGQGSEQYF.

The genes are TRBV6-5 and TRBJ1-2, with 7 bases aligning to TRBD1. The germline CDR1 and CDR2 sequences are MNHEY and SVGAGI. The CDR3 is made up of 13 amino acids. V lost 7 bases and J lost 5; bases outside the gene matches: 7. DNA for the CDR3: TGTGCCAGCATCGGGACAGCGACATATGGCTACACCTTC. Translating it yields CASIGTATYGYTF.

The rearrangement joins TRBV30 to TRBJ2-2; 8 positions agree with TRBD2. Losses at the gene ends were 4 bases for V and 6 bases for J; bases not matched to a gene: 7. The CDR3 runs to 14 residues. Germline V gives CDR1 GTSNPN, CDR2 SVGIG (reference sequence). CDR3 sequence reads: CAWTAGGRSGELFF. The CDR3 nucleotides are TGTGCCTGGACGGCGGGGGGCCGGTCCGGGGAGCTGTTTTTT. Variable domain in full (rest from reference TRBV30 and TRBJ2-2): SQTIHQWPATLVQPVGSPLSLECTVEGTSNPNLYWYRQAAGRGLQLLFYSVGIGQISSEVPQNLSASRPQDRQFILSSKKLLLSDSGFYLCAWTAGGRSGELFFGEGSRLTVL.

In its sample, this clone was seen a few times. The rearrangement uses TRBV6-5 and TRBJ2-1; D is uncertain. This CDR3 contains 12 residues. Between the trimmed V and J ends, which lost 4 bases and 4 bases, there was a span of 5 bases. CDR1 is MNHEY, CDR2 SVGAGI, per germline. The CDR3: CASSSVYNEQFF. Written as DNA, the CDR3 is TGTGCCAGCAGTTCGGTTTACAATGAGCAGTTCTTC.

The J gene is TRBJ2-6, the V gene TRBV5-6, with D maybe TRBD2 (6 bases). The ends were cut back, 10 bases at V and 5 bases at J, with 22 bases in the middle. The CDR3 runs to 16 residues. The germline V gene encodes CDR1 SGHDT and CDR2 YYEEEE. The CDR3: CASEAGSKGWANVLTF. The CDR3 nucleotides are TGTGCCTCGGAGGCGGGGTCCAAGGGATGGGCCAACGTCCTGACTTTC.

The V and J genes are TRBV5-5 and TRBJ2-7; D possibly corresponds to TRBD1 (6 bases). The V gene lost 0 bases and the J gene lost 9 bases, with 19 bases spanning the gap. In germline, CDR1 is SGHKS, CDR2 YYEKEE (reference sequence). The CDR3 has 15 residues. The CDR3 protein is CASSLGTTGMGVQYF. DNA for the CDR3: TGTGCCAGCAGCTTGGGCACTACAGGGATGGGGGTGCAGTACTTC.

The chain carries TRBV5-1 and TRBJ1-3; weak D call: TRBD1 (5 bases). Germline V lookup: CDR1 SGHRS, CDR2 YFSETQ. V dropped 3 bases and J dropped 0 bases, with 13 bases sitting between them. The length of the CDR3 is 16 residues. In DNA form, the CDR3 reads TGCGCCAGCAGCTGGGGCGGCAGGCTCTCTGGAAACACCATATATTTT. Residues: CASSWGGRLSGNTIYF.

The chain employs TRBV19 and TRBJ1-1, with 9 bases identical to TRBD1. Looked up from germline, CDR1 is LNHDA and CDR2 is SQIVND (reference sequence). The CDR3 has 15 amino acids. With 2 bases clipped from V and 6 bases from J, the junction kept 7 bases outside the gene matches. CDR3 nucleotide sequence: TGTGCCAGTAGTATACGCGGGACAGGGCGTGCTGAAGCTTTCTTT. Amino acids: CASSIRGTGRAEAFF. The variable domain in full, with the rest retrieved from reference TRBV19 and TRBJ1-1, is DGGITQSPKYLFRKEGQNVTLSCEQNLNHDAMYWYRQDPGQGLRLIYYSQIVNDFQKGDIAEGYSVSREKKESFPLTVTSAQKNPTAFYLCASSIRGTGRAEAFFGQGTRLTVV.

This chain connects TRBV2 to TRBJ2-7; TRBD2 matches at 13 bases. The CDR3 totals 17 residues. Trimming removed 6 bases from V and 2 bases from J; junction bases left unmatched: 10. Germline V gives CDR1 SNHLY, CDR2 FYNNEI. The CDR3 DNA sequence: TGTGCCAGCAGGGATATACTAGCGGGGGGGAGAACCTACGAGCAGTACTTC. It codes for CASRDILAGGRTYEQYF. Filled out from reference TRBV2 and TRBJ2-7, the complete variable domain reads EPEVTQTPSHQVTQMGQEVILRCVPISNHLYFYWYRQILGQKVEFLVSFYNNEISEKSEIFDDQFSVERPDGSNFTLKIRSTKLEDSAMYFCASRDILAGGRTYEQYFGPGTRLTVT.

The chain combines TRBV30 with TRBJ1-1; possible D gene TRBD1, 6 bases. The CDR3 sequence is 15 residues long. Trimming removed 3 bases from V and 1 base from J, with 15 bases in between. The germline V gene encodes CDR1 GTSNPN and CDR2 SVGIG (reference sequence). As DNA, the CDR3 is TGTGCCTGGAGCAAACGGCAGGGGCCGAACACTGAAGCTTTCTTT. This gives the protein CAWSKRQGPNTEAFF.

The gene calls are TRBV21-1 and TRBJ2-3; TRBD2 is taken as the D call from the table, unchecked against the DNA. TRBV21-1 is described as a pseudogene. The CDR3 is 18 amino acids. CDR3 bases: TGTGCCAGCAGCAAGGCCTTACTAGCGGGGGCCGACACAGATACGCAGTATTTT. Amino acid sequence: CASSKALLAGADTDTQYF.

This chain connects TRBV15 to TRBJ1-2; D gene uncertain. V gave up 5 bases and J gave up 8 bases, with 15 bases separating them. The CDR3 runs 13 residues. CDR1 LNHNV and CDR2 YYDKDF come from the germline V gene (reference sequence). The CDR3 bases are TGTGCCACCAGCCCGACTCCGTCCGGGGGCTACACCTTC. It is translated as CATSPTPSGGYTF.

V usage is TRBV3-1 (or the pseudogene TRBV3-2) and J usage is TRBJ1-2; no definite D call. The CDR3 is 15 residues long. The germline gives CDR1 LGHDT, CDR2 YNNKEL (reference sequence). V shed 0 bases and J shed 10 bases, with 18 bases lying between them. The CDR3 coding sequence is TGTGCCAGCAGCCAAGATACGGGGTTCTCTTTCCTCTACACCTTC. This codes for CASSQDTGFSFLYTF.

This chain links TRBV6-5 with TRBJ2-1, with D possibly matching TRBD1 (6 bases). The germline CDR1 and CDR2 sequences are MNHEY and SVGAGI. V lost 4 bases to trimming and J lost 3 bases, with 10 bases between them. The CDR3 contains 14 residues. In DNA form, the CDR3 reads TGTGCCAGCAGTTCACAGGGATTCTACAATGAGCAGTTCTTC. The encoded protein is CASSSQGFYNEQFF.

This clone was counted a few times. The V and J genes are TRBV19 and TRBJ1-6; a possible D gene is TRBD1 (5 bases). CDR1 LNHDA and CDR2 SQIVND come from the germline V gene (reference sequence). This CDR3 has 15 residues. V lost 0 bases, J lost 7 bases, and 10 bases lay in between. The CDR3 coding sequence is TGTGCCAGTAGTATAGACTACAGGACGAATTCACCCCTCCACTTT. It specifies CASSIDYRTNSPLHF.

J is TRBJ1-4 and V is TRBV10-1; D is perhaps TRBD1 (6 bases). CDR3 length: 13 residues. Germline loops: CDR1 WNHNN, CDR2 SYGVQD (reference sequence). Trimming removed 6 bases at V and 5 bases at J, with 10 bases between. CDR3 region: CASSVQGNEKLFF. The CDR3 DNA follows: TGCGCCAGCAGCGTACAGGGCAATGAAAAACTGTTTTTT.

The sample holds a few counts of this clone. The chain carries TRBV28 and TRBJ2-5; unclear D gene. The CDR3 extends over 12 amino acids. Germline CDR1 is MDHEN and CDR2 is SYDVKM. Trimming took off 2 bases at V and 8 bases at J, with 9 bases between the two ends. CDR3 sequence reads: CASSLPLLTQYF. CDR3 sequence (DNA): TGTGCCAGCAGTTTACCACTATTAACCCAGTACTTC.